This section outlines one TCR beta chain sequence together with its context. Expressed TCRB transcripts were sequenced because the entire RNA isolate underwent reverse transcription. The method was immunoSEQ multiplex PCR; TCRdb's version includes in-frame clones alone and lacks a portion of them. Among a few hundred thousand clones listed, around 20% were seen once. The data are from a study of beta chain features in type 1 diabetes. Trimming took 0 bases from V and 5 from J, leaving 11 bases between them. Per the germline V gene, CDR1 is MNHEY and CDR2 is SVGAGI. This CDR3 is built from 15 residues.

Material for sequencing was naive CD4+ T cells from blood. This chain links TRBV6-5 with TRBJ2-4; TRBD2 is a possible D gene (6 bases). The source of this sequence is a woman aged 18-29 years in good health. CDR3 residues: CASSYSRGPENIQYF. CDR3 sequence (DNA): TGTGCCAGCAGTTACTCGCGGGGACCAGAAAACATTCAGTACTTC.